What follows are 22 T cell receptor beta chains derived from one specimen sequenced in a study of CD8+ T cells in alopecia areata. Once RNA had been extracted, it was reverse transcribed into cDNA to act as the sequencing template. Only in-frame clones appear in the TCRdb table, and some are missing; sequencing was by immunoSEQ multiplex PCR. Among about 42,000 clones, roughly 92% were seen once, and the ten largest hold over 15%. Treatment defined: oral pan-JAK inhibitor, 5-10 mg twice daily. The material was CD8+ T cells sorted from blood, obtained at week 24, from a patient treated with tofacitinib. The receptors originated from a human donor with alopecia areata.

The count of this clone is one. This sequence joins TRBV7-2 and TRBJ2-3; tentative D call: TRBD2 (6 bases). V lost 5 bases and J 4 bases, leaving 13 bases between the germline ends. The CDR3 sequence is 14 residues long. Germline V gene data show CDR1 as SGHTA and CDR2 as FQGNSA. The CDR3: CASSPLAFADTQYF. The CDR3 DNA sequence: TGTGCCAGCAGCCCCCTAGCGTTTGCAGATACGCAGTATTTT.

The chain carries TRBV28 and TRBJ2-2, with D perhaps matching TRBD1 or TRBD2 (5 bases each). Germline lookup yields CDR1 MDHEN and CDR2 SYDVKM. This CDR3 comprises 15 residues. Trimming took off 7 bases at V and 0 bases at J, with 12 bases between the two ends. The CDR3 loop reads CASTSGTSNTGELFF. CDR3 DNA sequence: TGTGCCAGCACTTCCGGGACCTCGAACACCGGGGAGCTGTTTTTT.

J is TRBJ2-3 and V is TRBV30; perhaps TRBD2 as D (6 bases). Trimming removed 2 bases at V and 4 bases at J, with 16 bases between. This CDR3 region has 15 residues. From germline, CDR1 is GTSNPN and CDR2 SVGIG (reference sequence). CDR3 sequence: CAWSPTGLRADTQYF. The CDR3 DNA reads TGTGCCTGGAGTCCCACGGGACTTAGGGCAGATACGCAGTATTTT.

V is TRBV25-1 and J is TRBJ2-2; D unclear. Germline CDR1 reads MGHDK; CDR2 reads SYGVNS. Trimming left V 6 bases short and J 0 bases short, with 8 bases between. This CDR3 spans 14 amino acids. The chain's CDR3 is CASSLYANTGELFF. The CDR3 coding sequence is TGTGCCAGCAGCCTATACGCGAACACCGGGGAGCTGTTTTTT.

For this clone: One junction end does not reproduce the germline sequence, and a read error may be involved. V is TRBV29-1 and J is TRBJ1-1, with D possibly TRBD1 on 6 matching bases. Per the germline V gene, CDR1 is SQVTM and CDR2 is ANQGSEA. CDR3 length equals 12 residues. The CDR3 DNA reads TGCAGCTTTGAGGGACAGAACACTGAAGCTTTCTTT. Translation: CSFEGQNTEAFF.

The chain uses TRBV7-9 and TRBJ2-7; possible D gene TRBD1, 6 bases. The CDR3 runs to 14 residues. Germline V gene lookup returns CDR1 SEHNR and CDR2 FQNEAQ (reference sequence). V lost 5 bases to trimming and J lost 1 base, with 12 bases between them. For the CDR3, the DNA is TGTGCCAGCAGCACCTGGACAGCTTCCTACGAGCAGTACTTC. Protein sequence: CASSTWTASYEQYF.

This clone has only one observation. The rearrangement uses TRBV19 and TRBJ2-2, with D uncertain. The V end was cut by 2 bases, the J end by 6 bases, with 4 bases between. The V gene's germline CDR1 is LNHDA and CDR2 SQIVND (reference sequence). This CDR3 region has 12 residues. The CDR3 DNA follows: TGTGCCAGTAGTATAAAGTCCGGGGAGCTGTTTTTT. It encodes CASSIKSGELFF.

This clone is a singleton in its sample. The chain links TRBV29-1 to TRBJ2-7; unclear D gene. Germline CDR1 reads SQVTM; CDR2 reads ANQGSEA. V lost 0 bases and J lost 5, with 8 bases in between. The CDR3 is 12 amino acids. CDR3 amino acids: CSVEDLTDEQYF. The CDR3, as DNA: TGCAGCGTTGAAGATCTAACAGACGAGCAGTACTTC.

As to this clone: The junction differs from germline at one of its ends, possibly a read error. The rearrangement uses TRBV4-3 and TRBJ1-1, with 7 bases fitting TRBD1. Germline V gene lookup returns CDR1 LGHNA and CDR2 YSLEER. The CDR3 runs to 15 residues. This CDR3 is CASSEDRDPNTEAFF. In DNA, the CDR3 is TGCGCCAGCAGCGAAGACAGGGACCCAAACACTGAAGCTTTCTTT.

The gene calls are TRBV30 and TRBJ2-7, with D possibly TRBD1 on 7 matching bases. CDR3 length equals 15 residues. Trimming shortened V by 2 bases and J by 0 bases, and 14 bases separated the two germline ends. Germline V gene lookup returns CDR1 GTSNPN and CDR2 SVGIG (reference sequence). The CDR3 nucleotides are TGTGCCTGGAGTTGGGGGGACAGTAGCTCCTACGAGCAGTACTTC. It codes for CAWSWGDSSSYEQYF.

The DNA for the CDR3 is TGCAGCGTTGTGCCGGGGATCTATGGCTACACCTTC. Residues: CSVVPGIYGYTF. The rearrangement uses TRBV29-1 and TRBJ1-2; D is unresolved. The germline CDR1 and CDR2 sequences are SQVTM and ANQGSEA. V was trimmed by 4 bases and J by 4 bases, leaving 10 bases between them. The CDR3 extends over 12 amino acids.

This sequence joins TRBV28 and TRBJ2-7; D not resolved. The CDR3 runs 13 residues. V was pared by 6 bases and J by 1 base, with 10 bases between. The V gene's germline CDR1 is MDHEN and CDR2 SYDVKM. This CDR3 is CASSPSGSYEQYF. CDR3 nucleotides: TGTGCCAGCAGCCCCTCTGGGTCCTACGAGCAGTACTTC.

The V and J genes are TRBV27 and TRBJ2-5; 11 nucleotides agree with TRBD2. This CDR3 comprises 14 residues. In germline, CDR1 is MNHEY, CDR2 SMNVEV (reference sequence). The V gene end was trimmed by 5 bases and the J gene end by 3 bases; junction bases not matched to a gene: 2. The CDR3 sequence is CASSILAGEETQYF. CDR3 DNA sequence: TGTGCCAGCAGTATACTAGCGGGGGAAGAGACCCAGTACTTC.

The V and J genes are TRBV7-9 and TRBJ2-5, with 7 bases aligning to TRBD2. The closer fit of TRBJ2-7 to the DNA end suggests the J call may be wrong. The CDR3 spans 15 residues. Looked up from germline, CDR1 is SEHNR and CDR2 is FQNEAQ (reference sequence). DNA for the CDR3: TGTGCCAGCAGCAATGTTGGGGGAGGGATGTACGAGCAGTACTTC. It is translated as CASSNVGGGMYEQYF.

This clone showed up just once. The genes are TRBV30 and TRBJ2-5; D not certain. CDR1 GTSNPN and CDR2 SVGIG come from the germline V gene (reference sequence). V lost 1 base and J lost 5, with 11 bases in between. CDR3 length: 13 residues. Written as DNA, the CDR3 is TGTGCCTGGAGTGCCACCAGCGAGGAGACCCAGTACTTC. It yields the protein CAWSATSEETQYF.

The V call is TRBV7-8, the J call TRBJ2-5; 8 nucleotides agree with TRBD2. The CDR3 totals 13 residues. Per the germline V gene, CDR1 is SGHVS and CDR2 is FQNEAQ. V trimming: 3 bases; J trimming: 3 bases; junction bases outside the gene matches: 0. The CDR3 DNA reads as TGTGCCAGCAGCTTCGGGGGGGAAGAGACCCAGTACTTC. Its translation is CASSFGGEETQYF.

J is TRBJ2-2 and V is TRBV29-1, with 10 bases fitting TRBD1. V shed 7 bases and J 5 bases; nucleotides not matched to a gene: 4. The CDR3 covers 13 residues. CDR1 and CDR2 from the germline V gene are SQVTM and ANQGSEA. The CDR3 DNA reads TGCAGCGGACAGGGGGCGCTGACCGGGGAGCTGTTTTTT. Protein: CSGQGALTGELFF.

The sample holds one count of this clone. Other DNA sequences in this specimen translate into the identical CDR3. J is TRBJ2-1 and V is TRBV2; D gene ambiguous. CDR1 SNHLY and CDR2 FYNNEI come from the germline V gene. The CDR3 extends over 14 amino acids. Trimming took off 1 base at V and 13 bases at J, with 17 bases between the two ends. Written as DNA, the CDR3 is TGTGCCAGCAGTGAAGAGGTCAGCCAAGGTTTCCAGTTCTTC. Encoded protein: CASSEEVSQGFQFF.

In its sample, this clone was seen once. This sequence joins TRBV28 and TRBJ2-5; TRBD2 matches at 11 bases. The V gene end was trimmed by 4 bases and the J gene end by 0 bases; junction bases not matched to a gene: 7. This CDR3 comprises 17 residues. Germline values: CDR1 MDHEN, CDR2 SYDVKM. The CDR3 is CASSYSSGGRDQETQYF. CDR3 DNA sequence: TGTGCCAGCAGTTACTCTAGCGGGGGGAGGGACCAAGAGACCCAGTACTTC.

This sequence joins TRBV4-2 and TRBJ2-1; D possibly corresponds to TRBD2 (5 bases). Trimming pared 0 bases from V and 5 bases from J, leaving 11 bases between. Germline V gives CDR1 LGHNA, CDR2 YNFKEQ. The CDR3 is 15 amino acids. CDR3 protein: CASSQETRSHNEQFF. The CDR3 coding sequence is TGTGCCAGCAGCCAAGAAACTAGGTCCCACAATGAGCAGTTCTTC.

The rearrangement joins TRBV7-9 to TRBJ2-7; D uncertain. This CDR3 is built from 14 residues. Germline lookup yields CDR1 SEHNR and CDR2 FQNEAQ (reference sequence). V gave up 2 bases and J gave up 0 bases, with 8 bases separating them. The CDR3 sequence: CASSLLESSYEQYF. Here the CDR3 DNA reads TGTGCCAGCAGCTTACTAGAATCCTCCTACGAGCAGTACTTC.

V and J are TRBV7-2 and TRBJ2-1, with TRBD1 matching 7 bases. CDR1 and CDR2 (germline): SGHTA, FQGNSA. V lost 5 bases and J lost 12; bases outside the gene matches: 7. The CDR3 contains 12 residues. The CDR3 sequence: CASSTDRVGQFF. The DNA of the CDR3 is TGTGCCAGCAGCACAGACAGGGTGGGGCAGTTCTTC. The full variable domain, with the rest looked up from reference TRBV7-2 and TRBJ2-1, is GAGVSQSPSNKVTEKGKDVELRCDPISGHTALYWYRQSLGQGLEFLIYFQGNSAPDKSGLPSDRFSAERTGGSVSTLTIQRTQQEDSAVYLCASSTDRVGQFFGPGTRLTVL.